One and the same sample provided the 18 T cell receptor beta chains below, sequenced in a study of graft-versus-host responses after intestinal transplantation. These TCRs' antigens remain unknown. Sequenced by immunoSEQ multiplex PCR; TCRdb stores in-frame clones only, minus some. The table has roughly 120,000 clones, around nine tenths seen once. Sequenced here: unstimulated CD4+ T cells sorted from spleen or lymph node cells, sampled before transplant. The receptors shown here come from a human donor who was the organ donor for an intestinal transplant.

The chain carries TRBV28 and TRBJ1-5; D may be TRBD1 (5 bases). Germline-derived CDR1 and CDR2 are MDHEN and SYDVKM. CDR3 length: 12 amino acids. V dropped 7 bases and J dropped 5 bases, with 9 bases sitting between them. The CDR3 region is CASKGVDQPQHF. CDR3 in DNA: TGTGCCAGCAAAGGGGTCGATCAGCCCCAGCATTTT.

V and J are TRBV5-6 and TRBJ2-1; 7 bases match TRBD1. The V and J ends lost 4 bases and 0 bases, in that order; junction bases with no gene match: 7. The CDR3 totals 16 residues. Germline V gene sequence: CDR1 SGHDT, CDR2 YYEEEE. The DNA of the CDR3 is TGTGCCAGCAGCATTGGGACAGCGGTCTCCTACAATGAGCAGTTCTTC. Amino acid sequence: CASSIGTAVSYNEQFF.

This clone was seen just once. The DNA for the CDR3 is TGCGCCAGCAGCCATTTGGGCGATGGTGAAAAACTGTTTTTT. Translation gives CASSHLGDGEKLFF. The rearrangement uses TRBV4-1 and TRBJ1-4; no definite D call. Trimming took 3 bases from V and 7 from J, leaving 12 bases between them. Germline V gives CDR1 MGHRA, CDR2 YSYEKL. The CDR3 spans 14 residues.

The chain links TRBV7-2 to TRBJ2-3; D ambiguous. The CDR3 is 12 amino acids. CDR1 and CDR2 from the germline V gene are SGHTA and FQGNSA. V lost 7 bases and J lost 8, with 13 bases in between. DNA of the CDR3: TGTGCCAGCACTCGGGCCGTTGGTACGCAGTATTTT. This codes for CASTRAVGTQYF.

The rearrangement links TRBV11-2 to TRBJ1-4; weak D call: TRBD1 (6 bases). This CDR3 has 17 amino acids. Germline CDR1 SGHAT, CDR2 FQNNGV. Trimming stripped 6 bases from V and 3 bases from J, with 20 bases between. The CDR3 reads CASRPNPLQGPNEKLFF. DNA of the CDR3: TGTGCCAGCAGACCTAACCCCCTACAGGGCCCTAATGAAAAACTGTTTTTT.

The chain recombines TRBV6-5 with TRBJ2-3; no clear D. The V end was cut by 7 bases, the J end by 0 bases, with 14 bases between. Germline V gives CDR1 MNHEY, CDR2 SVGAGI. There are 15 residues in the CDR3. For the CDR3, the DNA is TGTGCCAGCACTTCACGGGTCGGCAGCACAGATACGCAGTATTTT. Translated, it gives CASTSRVGSTDTQYF.

As DNA, the CDR3 is TGCGCCAGCAGCTTGTTGTTAGGCAGGGACGCTATCTACGAGCAGTACTTC. Residues: CASSLLLGRDAIYEQYF. This chain joins TRBV5-1 and TRBJ2-7; D possibly uses TRBD1 or TRBD2 (5 bases each). This CDR3 contains 17 residues. V lost 1 base and J 3 bases, leaving 20 bases between the germline ends. Germline V CDR1 and CDR2: SGHRS, YFSETQ.

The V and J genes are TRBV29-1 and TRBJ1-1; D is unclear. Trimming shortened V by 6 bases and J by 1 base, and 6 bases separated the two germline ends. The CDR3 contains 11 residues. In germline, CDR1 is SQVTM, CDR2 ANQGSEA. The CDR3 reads CSVGWNTEAFF. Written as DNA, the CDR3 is TGCAGCGTGGGGTGGAACACTGAAGCTTTCTTT.

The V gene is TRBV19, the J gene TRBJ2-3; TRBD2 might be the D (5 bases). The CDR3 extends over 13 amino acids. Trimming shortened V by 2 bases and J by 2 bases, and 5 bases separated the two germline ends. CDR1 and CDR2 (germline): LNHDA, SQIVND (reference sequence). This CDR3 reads CASSILATDTQYF. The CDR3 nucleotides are TGTGCCAGTAGTATACTAGCCACAGATACGCAGTATTTT.

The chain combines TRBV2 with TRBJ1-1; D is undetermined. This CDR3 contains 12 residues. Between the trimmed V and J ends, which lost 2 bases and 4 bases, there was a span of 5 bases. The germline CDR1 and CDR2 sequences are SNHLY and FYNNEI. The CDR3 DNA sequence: TGTGCCAGCAGTGAAAGGATCACTGAAGCTTTCTTT. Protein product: CASSERITEAFF.

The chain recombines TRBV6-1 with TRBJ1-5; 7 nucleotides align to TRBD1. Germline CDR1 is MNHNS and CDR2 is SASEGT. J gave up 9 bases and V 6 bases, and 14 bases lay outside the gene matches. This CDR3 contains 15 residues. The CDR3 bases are TGTGCCAGCAGGGTAGACAGGGCCTCCTCGGGGCCCCAGCATTTT. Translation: CASRVDRASSGPQHF.

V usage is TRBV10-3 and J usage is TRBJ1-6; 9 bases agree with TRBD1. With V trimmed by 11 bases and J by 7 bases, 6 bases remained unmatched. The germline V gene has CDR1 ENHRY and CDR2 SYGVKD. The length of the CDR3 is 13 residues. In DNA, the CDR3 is TGTGCCTTACGGGACAGGGAGAATTCACCCCTCCACTTT. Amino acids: CALRDRENSPLHF.

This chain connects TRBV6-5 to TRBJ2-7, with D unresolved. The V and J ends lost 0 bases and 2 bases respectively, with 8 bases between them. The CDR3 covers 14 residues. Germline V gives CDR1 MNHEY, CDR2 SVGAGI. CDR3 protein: CASSYSSSTYEQYF. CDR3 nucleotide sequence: TGTGCCAGCAGTTACTCGAGCAGTACCTACGAGCAGTACTTC.

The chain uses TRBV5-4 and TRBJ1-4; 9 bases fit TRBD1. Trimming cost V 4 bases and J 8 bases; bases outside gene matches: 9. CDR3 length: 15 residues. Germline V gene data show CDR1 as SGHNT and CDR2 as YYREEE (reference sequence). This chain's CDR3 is CASSQPGQGGEKLFF. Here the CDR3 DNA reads TGTGCCAGCAGCCAGCCGGGACAGGGTGGCGAAAAACTGTTTTTT.

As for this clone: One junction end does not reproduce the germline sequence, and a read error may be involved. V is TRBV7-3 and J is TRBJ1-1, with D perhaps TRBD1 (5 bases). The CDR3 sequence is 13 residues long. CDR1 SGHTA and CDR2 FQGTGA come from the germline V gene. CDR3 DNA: TGTGCCAACAGCTTAAGGGGTGAGGACGAAGCTTTCTTT. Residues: CANSLRGEDEAFF.

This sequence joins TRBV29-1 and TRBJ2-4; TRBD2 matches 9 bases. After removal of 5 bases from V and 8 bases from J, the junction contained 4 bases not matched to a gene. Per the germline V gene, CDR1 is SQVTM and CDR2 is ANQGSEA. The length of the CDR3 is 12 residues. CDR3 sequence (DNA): TGCAGCGTTTTAGCGGGAGAGGACATTCAGTACTTC. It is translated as CSVLAGEDIQYF.

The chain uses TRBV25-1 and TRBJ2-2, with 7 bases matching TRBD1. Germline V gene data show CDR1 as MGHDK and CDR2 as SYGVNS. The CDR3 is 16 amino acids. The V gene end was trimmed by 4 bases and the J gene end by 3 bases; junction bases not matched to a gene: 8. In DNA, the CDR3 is TGTGCCAGCAGTGCCCGGGACAGAGTTTACACCGGGGAGCTGTTTTTT. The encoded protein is CASSARDRVYTGELFF.

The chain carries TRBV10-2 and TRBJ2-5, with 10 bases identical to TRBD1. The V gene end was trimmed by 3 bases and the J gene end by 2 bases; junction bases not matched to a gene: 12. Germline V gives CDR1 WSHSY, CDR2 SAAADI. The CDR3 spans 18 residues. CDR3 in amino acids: CASSDGPPGTGVQETQYF. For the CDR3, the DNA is TGCGCCAGCAGTGATGGCCCCCCCGGGACAGGGGTACAAGAGACCCAGTACTTC.